This entry lists 8 T cell receptor beta chains sequenced from one sample in a study of blood T cell repertoires in COVID-19. Only in-frame clones appear in the TCRdb table, and some are missing; sequencing was by immunoSEQ multiplex PCR. The top ten clones hold 14% of a sample with about 52,000 clones, over 75% of them seen once. Sequencing used peripheral blood. The receptors were gathered from a man between 65 and 80 years old with acute or convalescent COVID-19.

The chain recombines TRBV19 with TRBJ1-1, with unresolved D. The CDR3 length is 14 residues. Germline V gives CDR1 LNHDA, CDR2 SQIVND (reference sequence). V lost 5 bases, J lost 4 bases, and 14 bases lay in between. The CDR3 DNA sequence: TGTGCCAGTAGTTTAGGACTTGTGGGCACTGAAGCTTTCTTT. Amino acids: CASSLGLVGTEAFF. Full variable domain (missing parts from reference TRBV19 and TRBJ1-1): DGGITQSPKYLFRKEGQNVTLSCEQNLNHDAMYWYRQDPGQGLRLIYYSQIVNDFQKGDIAEGYSVSREKKESFPLTVTSAQKNPTAFYLCASSLGLVGTEAFFGQGTRLTVV.

V is TRBV9 and J is TRBJ1-1; D may be TRBD1 (6 bases). The CDR3 contains 14 residues. CDR1 is SGDLS and CDR2 is YYNGEE in the germline V gene. Deletions cut 4 bases from V and 1 base from J, with 11 bases between. CDR3 in amino acids: CASSPQGANTEAFF. For the CDR3, the DNA is TGTGCCAGCAGCCCACAGGGCGCGAACACTGAAGCTTTCTTT.

The rearrangement links TRBV18 to TRBJ1-4; D remains unclear. Germline CDR1 is KGHSH and CDR2 is LQKENI. Trimming cost V 4 bases and J 8 bases, with 11 bases left between them. This CDR3 is built from 13 residues. CDR3 residues: CASSLDTPEKLFF. The CDR3 DNA is TGTGCCAGCTCACTTGACACGCCGGAAAAACTGTTTTTT.

CDR3 residues: CATSRGVGGYNEQYV. In nucleotides, the CDR3 is TGTGCCACCAGCAGAGGTGTAGGGGGCTACAACGAGCAGTACGTC. The rearrangement links TRBV15 to TRBJ2-7, with 7 bases lining up with TRBD1. CDR1 is LNHNV and CDR2 is YYDKDF in the germline V gene (reference sequence). Germline trimming cut 1 base from V and 5 bases from J; bases unmatched to any gene: 8. CDR3 length: 15 residues.

This chain uses TRBV4-1 with TRBJ2-5; 8 nucleotides align to TRBD1. Germline loops: CDR1 MGHRA, CDR2 YSYEKL. V shed 4 bases, J shed 3 bases, and the junction held 4 bases outside the gene matches. The CDR3 runs to 14 residues. The CDR3 sequence: CASSPRTGKETQYF. CDR3 DNA: TGCGCCAGCAGCCCACGGACAGGGAAAGAGACCCAGTACTTC.

The V gene is TRBV10-2, the J gene TRBJ1-1; the D gene is possibly TRBD1 (6 bases). V lost 6 bases, J lost 4 bases, and 15 bases lay in between. The CDR3 has 14 amino acids. Looked up from germline, CDR1 is WSHSY and CDR2 is SAAADI. The CDR3 sequence is CASSFQGIGTEAFF. The CDR3, as DNA: TGCGCCAGCAGCTTCCAGGGGATAGGCACTGAAGCTTTCTTT.

This clone was seen more than once but under ten times. J is TRBJ1-1 and V is TRBV2, with 7 nucleotides matching TRBD1. From germline, CDR1 is SNHLY and CDR2 FYNNEI. The CDR3 extends over 16 amino acids. V trimming: 2 bases; J trimming: 0 bases; junction bases outside the gene matches: 6. As DNA, the CDR3 is TGTGCCAGCAGTGAAAGGGACAGCCTCATGAACACTGAAGCTTTCTTT. Protein product: CASSERDSLMNTEAFF.

The chain couples TRBV5-1 to TRBJ2-2; D remains unclear. This CDR3 is built from 18 residues. The germline V gene has CDR1 SGHRS and CDR2 YFSETQ. Trimming took 2 bases from V and 0 from J, leaving 17 bases between them. The DNA for the CDR3 is TGCGCCAGCAGCTTTGTACAGCAAACCAACACGAACACCGGGGAGCTGTTTTTT. Translating it yields CASSFVQQTNTNTGELFF.